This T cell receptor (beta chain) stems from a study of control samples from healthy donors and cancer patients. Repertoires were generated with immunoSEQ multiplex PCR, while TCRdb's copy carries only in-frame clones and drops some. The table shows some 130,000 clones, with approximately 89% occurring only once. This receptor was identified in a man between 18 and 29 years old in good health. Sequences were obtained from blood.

The CDR3 reads CASSAGGNGDYSPLHF. CDR3 in DNA: TGCGCCAGCTCGGCCGGGGGCAATGGAGACTATTCACCCCTCCACTTT. The chain couples TRBV5-1 to TRBJ1-6; tentative D call: TRBD1 (6 bases). This CDR3 has 16 residues. The germline gives CDR1 SGHRS, CDR2 YFSETQ. V was trimmed by 7 bases and J by 8 bases, leaving 22 bases between them.